The sequence of this T cell receptor (beta chain) was determined in a study of T cell responses to AZD1222 COVID-19 vaccine. In its sample, this clone was seen a few times. The repertoire was sequenced with immunoSEQ multiplex PCR; TCRdb's copy has only in-frame clones and lacks some. The sample contains 100,000 or so clones, under 95% of which appear only once. The CDR3 loop spans 16 amino acids. Germline loops: CDR1 MNHNS, CDR2 SASEGT. V was clipped by 3 bases and J by 0 bases; unmatched bases: 3. This sample comprised peripheral blood, obtained on day 0 of AZD1222 vaccination. The receptor was isolated from an adult in good health. This chain joins TRBV6-1 and TRBJ2-2; 8 bases line up with TRBD2. CDR3 nucleotide sequence: TGTGCCAGCAGTGATATAGCGGGGACGAACACCGGGGAGCTGTTTTTT. Residues: CASSDIAGTNTGELFF.